A single sample is the source of the 23 T cell receptor beta chains below, sequenced in a study of molecular identifiers for immune sequencing clone quantification. TCRdb analysed the PCR reads with MiXCR anew, one entry per CDR3 protein. The sample consists of around 65,000 distinct CDR3 sequences, about 17% of them appearing once. The specimen sequenced was naive CD8+ T cells from blood, with Jurkat cell RNA spiked in. Subset noted: FACS-sorted CD8+CD4-CCR7+CD45RA+ naive T cells. The receptors derive from a human donor in good health. Some libraries in this study had Jurkat cell RNA spiked in.

This clonotype was observed many times. The chain carries TRBV10-3 and TRBJ2-1, with 11 positions matching TRBD2. J was trimmed by 7 bases and V by 2 bases; bases with no gene match: 7. Per germline, CDR1 ENHRY and CDR2 SYGVKD. This CDR3 region has 16 residues. In DNA form, the CDR3 reads TGTGCCATCAGTGAGGTAGCGGGAGGGCCAAGGAATGAGCAGTTCTTC. Translating it yields CAISEVAGGPRNEQFF.

This clonotype occurred many times. The CDR3 is CSVETGALNEKLFF. The CDR3 nucleotides are TGCAGCGTTGAAACAGGTGCCCTTAATGAAAAACTGTTTTTT. The V call is TRBV29-1, the J call TRBJ1-4; perhaps TRBD1 as D (5 bases). Germline lookup yields CDR1 SQVTM and CDR2 ANQGSEA. Trimming stripped 2 bases from V and 4 bases from J, with 11 bases between. The CDR3 consists of 14 residues.

A remark on this clonotype: Just one base apart from a much larger clone, this may be a read error. This rearrangement joins TRBV29-1 to TRBJ1-1, with D possibly being TRBD1 (6 bases). Germline V gives CDR1 SQVTM, CDR2 ANQGSEA. Deletions cut 6 bases from V and 4 bases from J, with 12 bases between. The CDR3 extends over 12 amino acids. The CDR3 bases are TGCAGCGTGGCAGGGACAAGCACTGAAGCTTTCTTT. Its protein is CSVAGTSTEAFF.

This clonotype was seen at least ten times. The rearrangement joins TRBV2 to TRBJ2-1, with 7 bases that match TRBD2. This CDR3 is built from 15 residues. Germline values: CDR1 SNHLY, CDR2 FYNNEI. V trimming: 8 bases; J trimming: 8 bases; junction bases outside the gene matches: 15. The CDR3, as DNA: TGTGCCAGCCCCAGGACTAGTTGGGGGTTGGATGAGCAGTTCTTC. Translating gives CASPRTSWGLDEQFF.

This clonotype was counted many times. V is TRBV19 and J is TRBJ2-1, with 13 positions matching TRBD2. The CDR3 is 14 amino acids. Germline lookup yields CDR1 LNHDA and CDR2 SQIVND (reference sequence). Trimming took 8 bases from V and 3 from J; bases not matched to a gene: 1. CDR3 DNA sequence: TGTGCCAGTCGACTAGCGGGAGGCTACAATGAGCAGTTCTTC. This encodes CASRLAGGYNEQFF.

The V and J genes are TRBV4-1 and TRBJ2-1; TRBD2 matches 8 bases. CDR3 length: 13 amino acids. Germline-derived CDR1 and CDR2 are MGHRA and YSYEKL. The trim removed 1 base at V and 7 bases at J, leaving 0 bases unmatched. The CDR3 bases are TGCGCCAGCAGCCAAGCGGGAGGGAATGAGCAGTTCTTC. As protein: CASSQAGGNEQFF.

CDR3 in amino acids: CSVATDRSYEQYF. The DNA for the CDR3 is TGCAGCGTCGCTACGGACAGATCCTACGAGCAGTACTTC. V usage is TRBV20-1 and J usage is TRBJ2-7, with D possibly TRBD1 on 6 matching bases. Germline V gives CDR1 DFQATT, CDR2 SNEGSKA (reference sequence). The CDR3 runs to 13 residues.

This clonotype was seen many times. This rearrangement joins TRBV2 to TRBJ2-7, with D possibly TRBD2 on 6 matching bases. The V gene's germline CDR1 is SNHLY and CDR2 FYNNEI. Trimming removed 7 bases from V and 2 bases from J, with 15 bases in between. The CDR3 totals 14 residues. CDR3 nucleotide sequence: TGTGCCAGCATCCCCGGGACTGATACCTACGAGCAGTACTTC. Its translation is CASIPGTDTYEQYF.

The chain links TRBV6-4 to TRBJ2-7, with 8 bases matching TRBD2. The V and J ends lost 0 bases and 3 bases, in that order; junction bases with no gene match: 7. There are 16 residues in the CDR3. Per germline, CDR1 MRHNA and CDR2 SNTAGT. The CDR3 is CASSDSQRERGYEQYF. CDR3 nucleotide sequence: TGTGCCAGCAGTGACTCCCAGCGGGAGAGGGGCTACGAGCAGTACTTC.

J is TRBJ2-2 and V is TRBV5-6; D is perhaps TRBD2 (7 bases). The CDR3 is made up of 16 amino acids. Trimming took off 0 bases at V and 5 bases at J, with 14 bases between the two ends. Germline V gives CDR1 SGHDT, CDR2 YYEEEE. CDR3 protein: CASSLAGLGGTGELFF. The CDR3 DNA reads as TGTGCCAGCAGCTTGGCCGGACTAGGGGGGACCGGGGAGCTGTTTTTT.

There are many counts of this clonotype. V gene TRBV30 combines with J gene TRBJ1-1; D unresolved. This CDR3 contains 14 residues. Germline values: CDR1 GTSNPN, CDR2 SVGIG (reference sequence). Between the trimmed V and J ends, which lost 4 bases and 1 base, there was a span of 13 bases. The CDR3 loop is CAWNGNSANTEAFF. In nucleotides, the CDR3 is TGTGCCTGGAACGGGAACAGCGCGAACACTGAAGCTTTCTTT.

In its sample, this clonotype was seen a few times. This may be a read error: a much more frequent sequence differs by one nucleotide. J is TRBJ1-1 and V is TRBV7-9, with 8 bases identical to TRBD1. Per the germline V gene, CDR1 is SEHNR and CDR2 is FQNEAQ (reference sequence). With 2 bases clipped from V and 7 bases from J, the junction kept 18 bases outside the gene matches. The CDR3 has 18 residues. Here the CDR3 reads CASSLNQGGRGPMNEAFF. Written as DNA, the CDR3 is TGTGCCAGCAGCTTAAATCAGGGAGGCAGGGGGCCGATGAATGAAGCTTTCTTT.

This clonotype was detected ten times or more. The chain recombines TRBV7-6 with TRBJ2-2; 7 nucleotides line up with TRBD2. The CDR3 is made up of 15 amino acids. The ends lost 2 bases at V and 4 bases at J; junction bases unmatched: 4. Germline CDR1 and CDR2: SGHVS and FNYEAQ. CDR3 nucleotide sequence: TGTGCCAGCAGCTTACCACTAGCGAGCACCGGGGAGCTGTTTTTT. It yields the protein CASSLPLASTGELFF.

The chain couples TRBV7-8 to TRBJ1-2; no clear D. CDR1 and CDR2 (germline): SGHVS, FQNEAQ. The CDR3 has 14 amino acids. The V end was cut by 2 bases, the J end by 4 bases, with 11 bases between. CDR3 in DNA: TGTGCCAGCAGCTTACGTTTGGGTGCCTATGGCTACACCTTC. It yields the protein CASSLRLGAYGYTF.

As regards this clonotype: A much larger clone differs from this one at a single base, so this may be a read error. This sequence joins TRBV7-9 and TRBJ1-2, with 8 nucleotides matching TRBD1. This CDR3 spans 15 amino acids. The V segment lost 4 bases and the J segment 1 base; nucleotides outside the gene matches: 5. Germline assignment: CDR1 SEHNR and CDR2 FQNEAQ (reference sequence). Here the CDR3 reads CASSSTGVLNYGYTF. The DNA for the CDR3 is TGTGCCAGCAGCTCGACAGGGGTTCTTAACTATGGCTACACCTTC.

This rearrangement joins TRBV3-1 to TRBJ2-1, with D possibly being TRBD2 (5 bases). The germline gives CDR1 LGHDT, CDR2 YNNKEL (reference sequence). V lost 1 base, J lost 4 bases, and 11 bases lay in between. The CDR3 has 15 amino acids. CDR3 sequence: CASSQVPDSYNEQFF. The CDR3, as DNA: TGTGCCAGCAGCCAAGTTCCGGACTCGTACAATGAGCAGTTCTTC.

This clonotype was counted ten times or more. The gene calls are TRBV3-1 and TRBJ2-1; 15 bases match TRBD2. The junction had 7 bases not matched to a gene; V was cut back by 3 bases and J by 7 bases. The CDR3 has 17 residues. The germline V gene has CDR1 LGHDT and CDR2 YNNKEL (reference sequence). The CDR3 reads CASSQPPGTSGRNEQFF. DNA for the CDR3: TGTGCCAGCAGCCAGCCACCAGGGACTAGCGGGAGGAATGAGCAGTTCTTC.

V gene TRBV6-1 combines with J gene TRBJ2-1; 10 bases agree with TRBD2. CDR3 size: 15 residues. Looked up from germline, CDR1 is MNHNS and CDR2 is SASEGT. V trimming: 1 base; J trimming: 3 bases; junction bases outside the gene matches: 0. The CDR3 region has the DNA TGTGCCAGCAGTGAAGGGACTAGCGGCTACAATGAGCAGTTCTTC. Translated, it gives CASSEGTSGYNEQFF.

This clonotype occurred many times. The chain combines TRBV5-6 with TRBJ2-3; D is unresolved. Germline values: CDR1 SGHDT, CDR2 YYEEEE. V lost 0 bases and J lost 8, with 13 bases in between. This CDR3 is 14 amino acids long. This CDR3 is CASSLEGPFPTQYF. Here the CDR3 DNA reads TGTGCCAGCAGCTTGGAAGGGCCCTTTCCTACGCAGTATTTT.

This clonotype was seen at least ten times. The chain links TRBV13 to TRBJ2-7; D ambiguous. Looked up from germline, CDR1 is PRHDT and CDR2 is FYEKMQ (reference sequence). This CDR3 spans 14 amino acids. Trimming stripped 3 bases from V and 3 bases from J, with 12 bases between. As DNA, the CDR3 is TGTGCCAGCAGCTTTCGTTCCGAGGTCTACGAGCAGTACTTC. Its translation: CASSFRSEVYEQYF.

The rearrangement uses TRBV4-1 and TRBJ2-2; D gene ambiguous. CDR1 is MGHRA, CDR2 YSYEKL, per germline. This CDR3 region has 11 residues. The V end lost 4 bases, the J end lost 6 bases, and 3 bases lay between the germline ends. The CDR3 sequence: CASSLSGELFF. The DNA of the CDR3 is TGCGCCAGCAGCCTGTCCGGGGAGCTGTTTTTT.

This clonotype was picked up many times. This chain links TRBV18 with TRBJ2-5, with D perhaps given as TRBD1 or TRBD2 (5 bases each). The CDR3 length is 15 residues. Trimming pared 3 bases from V and 1 base from J, leaving 12 bases between. CDR1 is KGHSH, CDR2 LQKENI, per germline. The CDR3 DNA sequence: TGTGCCAGCTCACCGCGTTCCGGGGCCCAAGAGACCCAGTACTTC. Translated, it gives CASSPRSGAQETQYF.

The chain has TRBV7-9 and TRBJ2-7; D is perhaps TRBD1 (6 bases). Trimming took off 3 bases at V and 6 bases at J, with 12 bases between the two ends. The CDR3 extends over 13 amino acids. Germline CDR1 is SEHNR and CDR2 is FQNEAQ (reference sequence). CDR3 in DNA: TGTGCCAGCAGCTTTCCAGGGGTGGGCGAGCAGTACTTC. Translating gives CASSFPGVGEQYF.